The source of this TCR beta chain is a study of T-cell reconstitution after alpha-beta-depleted transplantation in children. Preparing the TCRbeta library involved the use of unique molecular identifiers. TCRdb ran MiXCR on the PCR reads and lists one entry per CDR3 protein. The sample includes hundreds of thousands of distinct CDR3 sequences, 16% of them seen just once. The V end lost 3 bases, the J end lost 2 bases, and 13 bases lay between the germline ends. Looked up from germline, CDR1 is SGHTA and CDR2 is FQGNSA. The CDR3 contains 15 residues. V is TRBV7-2 and J is TRBJ2-5; D might be TRBD2 (6 bases). This TCR derives from a human donor who donated a stem cell graft to a child with acute myeloid leukemia. Sequencing was performed on PBMCs from the stem cell graft donor, taken from the stem cell graft. The CDR3 is CASSLSRRGQETQYF. The CDR3 DNA reads as TGTGCCAGCAGCTTGAGCAGGCGGGGACAAGAGACCCAGTACTTC.